A selection of T cell receptor beta chains follows, all from one sample in a study of regulatory T cells in long-lasting Graves disease. TCRdb fed the multiplex PCR reads into MiXCR, producing one record per CDR3 protein. Here the sample spans around 500,000 distinct CDR3 sequences, less than 25% being singletons. Specimen: peripheral blood mononuclear cells (PBMCs), collected when the disease was refractory, from a patient treated with antithyroid drugs. These receptors came from a female donor with Graves disease. CDR3s include the opening cysteine and the closing phenylalanine or tryptophan. Each record gives: D gene, CDR3 length, J gene, clone size, V gene, CDR3 protein, CDR3 DNA. A D gene is named only where the DNA matches it firmly. Clone size is given for some rows only: seen once, a few or many times, or a class if the clone is expanded.

d_gene: TRBD1
len: 15
j_gene: TRBJ2-5
abundance: many
v_gene: TRBV10-3
CDR3aa: CAISRTGTGKETQYF
CDR3nt: TGTGCCATCAGCCGGACCGGGACAGGAAAAGAGACCCAGTACTTC

d_gene: TRBD2
len: 14
j_gene: TRBJ2-7
abundance: NA
v_gene: TRBV19
CDR3aa: CASSRGRASGEQYF
CDR3nt: TGTGCCAGTAGTCGCGGGAGGGCCTCCGGCGAGCAGTACTTC

d_gene: NA
len: 13
j_gene: TRBJ2-3
abundance: NA
v_gene: TRBV27
CDR3aa: CASLALGTDTQYF
CDR3nt: TGTGCCAGCTTAGCGCTCGGCACAGATACGCAGTATTTT

d_gene: NA
len: 13
j_gene: TRBJ2-2
abundance: NA
v_gene: TRBV15
CDR3aa: CATSLLATGELFF
CDR3nt: TGTGCCACCAGCTTGCTAGCAACCGGGGAGCTGTTTTTT

d_gene: NA
len: 19
j_gene: TRBJ2-7
abundance: few
v_gene: TRBV20-1
CDR3aa: CSARGILSPAKILTYEQYF
CDR3nt: TGCAGTGCTAGAGGTATCTTATCCCCAGCAAAAATATTGACCTACGAGCAGTACTTC

d_gene: NA
len: 15
j_gene: TRBJ2-1
abundance: many
v_gene: TRBV28
CDR3aa: CASSSQVRSYNEQFF
CDR3nt: TGTGCCAGCAGTTCCCAGGTCCGCTCCTACAATGAGCAGTTCTTC

d_gene: TRBD1
len: 16
j_gene: TRBJ2-2
abundance: many
v_gene: TRBV28
CDR3aa: CASSSRQGVITGELFF
CDR3nt: TGTGCCAGCAGTTCCAGACAGGGCGTGATCACCGGGGAGCTGTTTTTT

d_gene: NA
len: 14
j_gene: TRBJ2-6
abundance: NA
v_gene: TRBV19
CDR3aa: CASDAFSGANVLTF
CDR3nt: TGTGCCAGCGACGCCTTCTCTGGGGCCAACGTCCTGACTTTC

d_gene: NA
len: 12
j_gene: TRBJ2-7
abundance: many
v_gene: TRBV10-3
CDR3aa: CAISHGPYEQYF
CDR3nt: TGTGCCATCTCCCACGGACCCTACGAGCAGTACTTC

d_gene: TRBD1
len: 13
j_gene: TRBJ1-1
abundance: many
v_gene: TRBV27
CDR3aa: CASTDRVNTEAFF
CDR3nt: TGTGCCAGCACCGACAGGGTGAACACTGAAGCTTTCTTT

d_gene: TRBD1
len: 17
j_gene: TRBJ1-2
abundance: many
v_gene: TRBV5-6
CDR3aa: CASSAWGGTVNNYGYTF
CDR3nt: TGTGCCAGCAGCGCGTGGGGTGGGACAGTCAATAACTATGGCTACACCTTC

d_gene: NA
len: 14
j_gene: TRBJ1-2
abundance: NA
v_gene: TRBV4-1
CDR3aa: CASSQDRWGDGYTF
CDR3nt: TGCGCCAGCAGCCAAGATAGGTGGGGAGATGGCTACACCTTC

d_gene: NA
len: 12
j_gene: TRBJ1-2
abundance: few
v_gene: TRBV27
CDR3aa: CASSSGGGGYTF
CDR3nt: TGTGCCAGCAGTTCCGGGGGCGGGGGCTACACCTTC

d_gene: TRBD1
len: 15
j_gene: TRBJ1-5
abundance: few
v_gene: TRBV19
CDR3aa: CATRTGGLSNQPQHF
CDR3nt: TGTGCCACCCGGACAGGGGGGTTGAGCAATCAGCCCCAGCATTTT

d_gene: NA
len: 15
j_gene: TRBJ2-5
abundance: NA
v_gene: TRBV20-1
CDR3aa: CSAREPGLQQETQYF
CDR3nt: TGCAGTGCTAGAGAACCGGGGCTACAACAAGAGACCCAGTACTTC

d_gene: TRBD2
len: 16
j_gene: TRBJ2-1
abundance: few
v_gene: TRBV28
CDR3aa: CDRGGRTTHGRNEQFF
CDR3nt: TGTGATCGGGGAGGGCGAACCACCCACGGACGGAATGAGCAGTTCTTC

d_gene: NA
len: 13
j_gene: TRBJ2-7
abundance: NA
v_gene: TRBV10-3
CDR3aa: CASSVMQGYEKYF
CDR3nt: TGTGCCAGCAGTGTTATGCAGGGCTACGAGAAGTACTTC

d_gene: TRBD1
len: 14
j_gene: TRBJ1-2
abundance: many
v_gene: TRBV28
CDR3aa: CASSLEDRVYGYTF
CDR3nt: TGTGCCAGCAGTTTAGAGGACAGGGTTTATGGCTACACCTTC

d_gene: NA
len: 15
j_gene: TRBJ1-3
abundance: NA
v_gene: TRBV7-9
CDR3aa: CASSFFRAPGNTIYF
CDR3nt: TGTGCCAGCAGCTTTTTCCGTGCTCCTGGAAACACCATATATTTT

d_gene: NA
len: 15
j_gene: TRBJ1-4
abundance: many
v_gene: TRBV6-2/TRBV6-3
CDR3aa: CASSEGNRDNEKLFF
CDR3nt: TGTGCCAGCAGTGAAGGAAACAGGGATAATGAAAAACTGTTTTTT

d_gene: TRBD2
len: 16
j_gene: TRBJ2-1
abundance: few
v_gene: TRBV28
CDR3aa: CASSAIAGGLYNEQFF
CDR3nt: TGTGCCAGCAGTGCAATAGCGGGAGGGCTCTACAATGAGCAGTTCTTC

d_gene: TRBD1
len: 15
j_gene: TRBJ1-2
abundance: NA
v_gene: TRBV5-1
CDR3aa: CASSLGGTADYGYTF
CDR3nt: TGCGCCAGCAGCTTGGGAGGGACAGCTGACTATGGCTACACCTTC

d_gene: NA
len: 12
j_gene: TRBJ1-2
abundance: few
v_gene: TRBV30
CDR3aa: CAWIQGRGGYTF
CDR3nt: TGTGCCTGGATTCAGGGTCGAGGGGGCTACACCTTC

d_gene: TRBD1
len: 17
j_gene: TRBJ2-1
abundance: NA
v_gene: TRBV20-1
CDR3aa: CSAYDRADPRLYNEQFF
CDR3nt: TGCAGTGCTTATGACAGGGCCGACCCCCGCCTCTACAATGAGCAGTTCTTC

d_gene: TRBD1
len: 13
j_gene: TRBJ1-1
abundance: many
v_gene: TRBV18
CDR3aa: CASSPGGRTEAFF
CDR3nt: TGTGCCAGCAGCCCAGGGGGCCGTACTGAAGCTTTCTTT

d_gene: TRBD1
len: 16
j_gene: TRBJ2-7
abundance: NA
v_gene: TRBV24-1
CDR3aa: CATSDSRTGRIYEQYF
CDR3nt: TGTGCCACCAGTGATTCGAGGACAGGTAGGATCTACGAGCAGTACTTC

d_gene: NA
len: 12
j_gene: TRBJ1-4
abundance: few
v_gene: TRBV20-1
CDR3aa: CSARDRGEKLFF
CDR3nt: TGCAGTGCGAGGGACCGGGGAGAAAAACTGTTTTTT

d_gene: NA
len: 14
j_gene: TRBJ2-1
abundance: many
v_gene: TRBV9
CDR3aa: CASSVSSGNNEQFF
CDR3nt: TGTGCCAGCAGCGTTAGCTCAGGGAACAATGAGCAGTTCTTC

d_gene: NA
len: 14
j_gene: TRBJ1-2
abundance: many
v_gene: TRBV24-1
CDR3aa: CATSARVANYGYTF
CDR3nt: TGTGCCACCAGTGCCAGGGTTGCGAACTATGGCTACACCTTC

d_gene: NA
len: 11
j_gene: TRBJ1-1
abundance: few
v_gene: TRBV30
CDR3aa: CAWRANTEAFF
CDR3nt: TGTGCCTGGAGAGCGAACACTGAAGCTTTCTTT

d_gene: NA
len: 13
j_gene: TRBJ1-1
abundance: NA
v_gene: TRBV19
CDR3aa: CASGRSLNTEAFF
CDR3nt: TGTGCCAGTGGTCGGTCACTGAACACTGAAGCTTTCTTT

d_gene: TRBD2
len: 17
j_gene: TRBJ2-7
abundance: many
v_gene: TRBV28
CDR3aa: CASSSPARGVLSYEQYF
CDR3nt: TGTGCCAGCAGTTCCCCGGCGCGGGGGGTTCTCTCCTACGAGCAGTACTTC